These 22 T cell receptor beta chains share one sample of origin, sequenced in a study of beta chain features in type 1 diabetes. Whole-study results and caveats: TCRB CDR3s were moderately but significantly shorter in Type 1 diabetes patients in all four CD4+ subsets.

Expressed TCRB transcripts were sequenced because the entire RNA isolate underwent reverse transcription. The protocol was immunoSEQ multiplex PCR, while the TCRdb copy is restricted to in-frame clones and leaves out a portion. The sample comprises some 350,000 clones, 8.5% to 10% of which are singletons, and around 0.66% rests with the top ten. The antigens of these receptors remain unknown. Sequencing input: central memory CD4+ T cells from blood. These receptors originate from a man younger than 40 with type 1 diabetes.

This clone showed up just a few times. The chain has TRBV11-2 and TRBJ2-5; D tentatively reads TRBD1 or TRBD2 (5 bases each). The V end lost 4 bases, the J end lost 5 bases, and 11 bases lay between the germline ends. This CDR3 is 13 amino acids long. Germline V gives CDR1 SGHAT, CDR2 FQNNGV. CDR3 amino acids: CASSSGLEETQYF. CDR3 in DNA: TGTGCCAGCAGCTCGGGGCTAGAGGAGACCCAGTACTTC.

This clone showed up just a few times. The chain uses TRBV7-8 and TRBJ1-2; D call uncertain. Trimming took off 5 bases at V and 3 bases at J, with 13 bases between the two ends. The CDR3 has 14 amino acids. Germline values: CDR1 SGHVS, CDR2 FQNEAQ. CDR3 in amino acids: CASSPLGEHYGYTF. The CDR3 coding sequence is TGTGCCAGCAGCCCCCTTGGAGAGCACTATGGCTACACCTTC.

The chain carries TRBV5-1 and TRBJ2-7; D remains ambiguous. This CDR3 spans 14 amino acids. In germline, CDR1 is SGHRS, CDR2 YFSETQ. V was shortened by 3 bases and J by 2 bases, with 12 bases between the two germline ends. In DNA form, the CDR3 reads TGCGCCAGCAGCTCCGACACCTTTCCCTACGAGCAGTACTTC. It yields the protein CASSSDTFPYEQYF.

This chain joins TRBV28 and TRBJ1-1; 7 bases map to TRBD1. Trimming at V came to 1 base and at J to 4 bases, leaving 6 bases not matched to a gene. CDR1 and CDR2 from the germline V gene are MDHEN and SYDVKM. This CDR3 is 15 amino acids long. Here the CDR3 DNA reads TGTGCCAGCAGTTTATCACCAGGGGGTAGCACTGAAGCTTTCTTT. Protein: CASSLSPGGSTEAFF.

V gene TRBV7-2 combines with J gene TRBJ2-5; TRBD1 matches at 11 bases. The J segment lost 8 bases and the V segment lost 6 bases, leaving 5 bases of the junction unmatched. This CDR3 has 13 amino acids. Germline V gene sequence: CDR1 SGHTA, CDR2 FQGNSA. The CDR3, as DNA: TGTGCCAGCAGTTTCGGACAGGGGGCCACCCAGTACTTC. It is translated as CASSFGQGATQYF.

This clone was seen repeatedly, ten times or more. This chain uses TRBV28 with TRBJ2-4, with TRBD2 as a possible D gene (7 bases). The V end was cut by 10 bases, the J end by 1 base, with 17 bases between. The CDR3 is 15 residues long. Germline CDR1 and CDR2: MDHEN and SYDVKM. The CDR3 DNA follows: TGTGCCACCTCACAGGGAGGGCGTGCCAAAAACATTCAGTACTTC. Translating gives CATSQGGRAKNIQYF.

The chain has TRBV28 and TRBJ1-5, with 8 bases aligning to TRBD1. CDR3 size: 14 residues. V lost 6 bases, J lost 5 bases, and 6 bases stayed unmatched. Germline lookup yields CDR1 MDHEN and CDR2 SYDVKM. For the CDR3, the DNA is TGTGCCAGCAGCTTGACAGGGGATGATCAGCCCCAGCATTTT. It translates to CASSLTGDDQPQHF.

This clone was observed at least ten times. The chain joins TRBV28 to TRBJ2-1, with TRBD2 matching 15 bases. CDR3 length: 15 amino acids. V lost 6 bases and J lost 10; bases outside the gene matches: 7. Germline loops: CDR1 MDHEN, CDR2 SYDVKM. The CDR3 loop reads CASSPSGTSGREQFF. DNA for the CDR3: TGTGCCAGCAGCCCTTCCGGGACTAGCGGGAGGGAGCAGTTCTTC.

This chain connects TRBV5-4 to TRBJ2-2, with unresolved D. The CDR3 totals 15 residues. V lost 2 bases and J lost 3, with 11 bases in between. In germline, CDR1 is SGHNT, CDR2 YYREEE (reference sequence). The CDR3 protein is CASSLGRTDTGELFF. The CDR3 nucleotides are TGTGCCAGCAGCTTAGGGCGGACCGACACCGGGGAGCTGTTTTTT.

The V call is TRBV7-2, the J call TRBJ1-5; D gene unclear. The CDR3 has 13 residues. The germline V gene encodes CDR1 SGHTA and CDR2 FQGNSA. Trimming shortened V by 1 base and J by 7 bases, and 8 bases separated the two germline ends. The CDR3 bases are TGTGCCAGCAGCTTAGGCCCAGGCCAGCCCCAGCATTTT. This translates into CASSLGPGQPQHF.

In its sample, this clone was seen a few times. The CDR3 region has the DNA TGTGCCTGGAGTTTCGGTGGATATAGCAATCAGCCCCAGCATTTT. Translation gives CAWSFGGYSNQPQHF. The gene calls are TRBV30 and TRBJ1-5; D ambiguous. Germline V lookup: CDR1 GTSNPN, CDR2 SVGIG (reference sequence). V lost 2 bases and J lost 0, with 11 bases in between. The CDR3 runs 15 residues. The full variable domain, rest sourced from reference TRBV30 and TRBJ1-5, is SQTIHQWPATLVQPVGSPLSLECTVEGTSNPNLYWYRQAAGRGLQLLFYSVGIGQISSEVPQNLSASRPQDRQFILSSKKLLLSDSGFYLCAWSFGGYSNQPQHFGDGTRLSIL.

This clone was observed a handful of times. The chain joins TRBV5-6 to TRBJ1-2; 10 nucleotides match TRBD1. V was pared by 4 bases and J by 4 bases, with 7 bases of the junction left unmatched. Germline CDR1 is SGHDT and CDR2 is YYEEEE. The length of the CDR3 is 15 residues. The CDR3 sequence: CASSHRQGASYGYTF. CDR3 bases: TGTGCCAGCAGCCATAGACAGGGGGCGAGCTATGGCTACACCTTC.

The chain employs TRBV19 and TRBJ2-7; maybe TRBD1 (6 bases). The CDR3 spans 16 residues. Germline lookup yields CDR1 LNHDA and CDR2 SQIVND (reference sequence). With 0 bases removed from V and 3 bases from J, the gap between germline ends came to 15 bases. The CDR3 coding sequence is TGTGCCAGTAGTATAGATTTCAAAGGGGGAAGCTACGAGCAGTACTTC. This codes for CASSIDFKGGSYEQYF.

This chain connects TRBV6-6 to TRBJ2-5, with unresolved D. CDR3 length: 13 amino acids. V dropped 6 bases and J dropped 4 bases, with 12 bases sitting between them. The germline CDR1 and CDR2 sequences are MNHNY and SVGAGI (reference sequence). The CDR3 reads CASRTTGLETQYF. CDR3 DNA sequence: TGTGCCAGCAGGACGACGGGTCTAGAGACCCAGTACTTC.

V and J are TRBV4-3 and TRBJ2-7; D remains unclear. The CDR3 loop spans 18 amino acids. CDR1 is LGHNA, CDR2 YSLEER, per germline. The V end lost 1 base, the J end lost 2 bases, and 21 bases lay between the germline ends. CDR3 bases: TGCGCCAGCAGCCAAGCTCCCTTAGTGGGAACCCAACCCTACGAGCAGTACTTC. It encodes CASSQAPLVGTQPYEQYF.

This clone has more than one count but fewer than ten. V is TRBV6-5 and J is TRBJ2-3, with D hard to call. Trimming stripped 6 bases from V and 7 bases from J, with 8 bases between. Germline V gene data show CDR1 as MNHEY and CDR2 as SVGAGI. CDR3 length: 11 amino acids. CDR3 region: CASRAAYTQYF. CDR3 nucleotide sequence: TGTGCCAGCAGGGCGGCCTATACGCAGTATTTT.

V usage is TRBV28 and J usage is TRBJ2-7; D remains unclear. The germline V gene encodes CDR1 MDHEN and CDR2 SYDVKM. This CDR3 is 13 amino acids long. Trimming took off 2 bases at V and 2 bases at J, with 7 bases between the two ends. The CDR3 loop is CASSLAPPYEQYF. The DNA of the CDR3 is TGTGCCAGCAGTTTAGCGCCACCCTACGAGCAGTACTTC.

The chain carries TRBV7-9 and TRBJ2-5; D may be TRBD2 (5 bases). CDR3 length: 16 residues. The germline CDR1 and CDR2 sequences are SEHNR and FQNEAQ (reference sequence). Trimming shortened V by 5 bases and J by 4 bases, and 20 bases separated the two germline ends. The DNA for the CDR3 is TGTGCCAGCAGCCTAGGACGAGGGTCTTGGAGAGAGACCCAGTACTTC. This gives the protein CASSLGRGSWRETQYF.

This clone has at least ten counts. This sequence joins TRBV2 and TRBJ1-5; TRBD1 matches at 10 bases. The CDR3 runs 15 residues. The V gene end was trimmed by 6 bases and the J gene end by 6 bases; junction bases not matched to a gene: 8. Germline assignment: CDR1 SNHLY and CDR2 FYNNEI. The CDR3 protein is CASRSTGGEFQPQHF. CDR3 coding DNA: TGTGCCAGCAGGTCGACAGGGGGCGAGTTTCAGCCCCAGCATTTT.

This clone was observed a few times. J is TRBJ2-5 and V is TRBV7-2; the match to TRBD2 covers 9 bases. After removal of 6 bases from V and 1 base from J, the junction contained 3 bases not matched to a gene. Germline V gene lookup returns CDR1 SGHTA and CDR2 FQGNSA. The length of the CDR3 is 14 residues. CDR3 region: CASRRAGGQETQYF. In nucleotides, the CDR3 is TGTGCCAGCAGGAGAGCGGGGGGCCAAGAGACCCAGTACTTC. Based on the CDR3 plus reference TRBV7-2 and TRBJ2-5, the full variable domain is GAGVSQSPSNKVTEKGKDVELRCDPISGHTALYWYRQSLGQGLEFLIYFQGNSAPDKSGLPSDRFSAERTGGSVSTLTIQRTQQEDSAVYLCASRRAGGQETQYFGPGTRLLVL.

In this sample, this clone turned up a few times. The chain links TRBV25-1 to TRBJ1-1; D might be TRBD1 (5 bases). Germline assignment: CDR1 MGHDK and CDR2 SYGVNS. The CDR3 runs to 15 residues. The V gene lost 1 base and the J gene lost 4 bases, with 13 bases spanning the gap. CDR3 DNA sequence: TGTGCCAGCAGTGAATCGGGCAGGGAAGGCACTGAAGCTTTCTTT. Residues: CASSESGREGTEAFF.

The table lists this clone with a few counts. This chain's CDR3 is CAISQTGVEQYF. Written as DNA, the CDR3 is TGTGCCATCAGCCAGACAGGGGTTGAGCAGTACTTC. The chain joins TRBV10-3 to TRBJ2-7; 8 bases agree with TRBD1. This CDR3 is 12 amino acids long. Germline V gene sequence: CDR1 ENHRY, CDR2 SYGVKD. Unmatched junction bases numbered 5, after V lost 6 bases and J lost 7 bases.